Presented here are 11 T cell receptor beta chains from one specimen sequenced in a study of Graves' ophthalmopathy and Graves' hyperthyroidism. TCR beta CDR3 regions were amplified from RNA transcripts. In the first round, RT-PCR was carried out with HTBI primers, and a multiplex PCR formed the second round. TCRdb redid the calling of the multiplex PCR reads with MiXCR, one entry per CDR3 protein. This sample carries 650,000 to 800,000 distinct CDR3 sequences, roughly 39% of them seen once, and the ten largest clones take 3% to 4%. The sample comprised peripheral blood. These receptors came from an adult man with Graves' ophthalmopathy.

The sample holds many counts of this clonotype. This chain uses TRBV2 with TRBJ2-5, with 8 positions matching TRBD1. Germline CDR1 reads SNHLY; CDR2 reads FYNNEI. The CDR3 is 16 residues long. The junction had 12 bases not matched to a gene; V was cut back by 3 bases and J by 6 bases. Here the CDR3 reads CASSDLGQGVTQTQYF. CDR3 bases: TGTGCCAGCAGTGACCTTGGACAGGGCGTTACGCAGACCCAGTACTTC. Combining the CDR3 with reference TRBV2 and TRBJ2-5 gives the whole variable domain EPEVTQTPSHQVTQMGQEVILRCVPISNHLYFYWYRQILGQKVEFLVSFYNNEISEKSEIFDDQFSVERPDGSNFTLKIRSTKLEDSAMYFCASSDLGQGVTQTQYFGPGTRLLVL.

On this clonotype: One end of the junction varies from germline; a read error may be responsible. The chain has TRBV25-1 and TRBJ1-1; D is ambiguous. This CDR3 is 14 amino acids long. Germline V gene data show CDR1 as MGHDK and CDR2 as SYGVNS. This CDR3 reads CVSRCGEGVGEAFF. For the CDR3, the DNA is TGTGTCAGCAGATGCGGAGAGGGTGTGGGTGAAGCTTTCTTT.

This clonotype was observed many times. This chain links TRBV7-9 with TRBJ1-2; D is possibly TRBD1 (5 bases). This CDR3 comprises 14 residues. Germline CDR1 and CDR2: SEHNR and FQNEAQ (reference sequence). With 0 bases removed from V and 7 bases from J, the gap between germline ends came to 12 bases. CDR3 nucleotide sequence: TGTGCCAGCAGCTTAGCGATCTCAGGGTCTGGCTACACCTTC. Its translation is CASSLAISGSGYTF.

This clonotype was observed many times. V is TRBV19 and J is TRBJ1-1; the D is unclear. CDR3 length: 13 amino acids. V lost 9 bases to trimming and J lost 1 base, with 12 bases between them. Germline CDR1 and CDR2: LNHDA and SQIVND (reference sequence). The CDR3 loop is CASLRQKNTEAFF. In DNA, the CDR3 is TGTGCCAGCTTGCGCCAGAAGAACACTGAAGCTTTCTTT. Using reference TRBV19 and TRBJ1-1 for the parts outside the CDR3, the full variable domain is DGGITQSPKYLFRKEGQNVTLSCEQNLNHDAMYWYRQDPGQGLRLIYYSQIVNDFQKGDIAEGYSVSREKKESFPLTVTSAQKNPTAFYLCASLRQKNTEAFFGQGTRLTVV.

This clonotype was picked up many times. This sequence joins TRBV7-3 and TRBJ1-3; D perhaps matches TRBD1 (6 bases). Germline CDR1 and CDR2: SGHTA and FQGTGA. The CDR3 runs to 16 residues. Trimming stripped 8 bases from V and 3 bases from J, with 20 bases between. CDR3 nucleotides: TGTGCCAGCCGATACCTGGGACAACTGGGTGGAAACACCATATATTTT. Translated, it gives CASRYLGQLGGNTIYF.

This rearrangement joins TRBV29-1 to TRBJ2-7; 7 bases map to TRBD2. The CDR3 runs 11 residues. V shed 7 bases, J shed 5 bases, and the junction held 5 bases outside the gene matches. Germline-derived CDR1 and CDR2 are SQVTM and ANQGSEA. The CDR3 loop is CSGAGLHEQYF. The CDR3 DNA is TGCAGCGGAGCGGGATTACACGAGCAGTACTTC.

This clonotype was counted ten times or more. The V and J genes are TRBV4-1 and TRBJ1-4; no clear D gene. There are 16 residues in the CDR3. V was shortened by 0 bases and J by 0 bases, with 8 bases between the two germline ends. The germline V gene has CDR1 MGHRA and CDR2 YSYEKL. The CDR3 spells CASSQEADPTNEKLFF. CDR3 DNA sequence: TGCGCCAGCAGCCAAGAGGCGGACCCAACTAATGAAAAACTGTTTTTT.

This clonotype was seen more than once but under ten times. The chain joins TRBV9 to TRBJ2-6; D gene uncertain. V lost 7 bases and J 2 bases, leaving 19 bases between the germline ends. This CDR3 region has 17 residues. CDR1 SGDLS and CDR2 YYNGEE come from the germline V gene. The DNA for the CDR3 is TGTGCCAGCTCATCCGAGGCGACGATACCTGGGGCCAACGTCCTGACTTTC. This sequence encodes CASSSEATIPGANVLTF.

The rearrangement joins TRBV14 to TRBJ1-6; D not resolved. This CDR3 has 12 residues. V lost 4 bases to trimming and J lost 13 bases, with 11 bases between them. Germline assignment: CDR1 SGHDN and CDR2 FVKESK. CDR3 loop: CASSRLTGPLHF. CDR3 nucleotide sequence: TGTGCCAGCAGCCGATTGACCGGGCCCCTCCACTTT.

This chain links TRBV9 with TRBJ2-5; 9 nucleotides match TRBD1. V dropped 0 bases and J dropped 1; count of bases not matched to a gene: 10. The CDR3 sequence is 18 residues long. The germline V gene encodes CDR1 SGDLS and CDR2 YYNGEE. The CDR3 bases are TGTGCCAGCAGCGTAGCTGGGGACAGGGTCGGAGGCCAAGAGACCCAGTACTTC. Its protein is CASSVAGDRVGGQETQYF.

This clonotype was counted at least ten times. V gene TRBV7-2 combines with J gene TRBJ2-7, with 11 bases identical to TRBD2. CDR1 and CDR2 (germline): SGHTA, FQGNSA. The CDR3 covers 15 residues. Unmatched junction bases numbered 9, after V lost 4 bases and J lost 7 bases. The CDR3 sequence is CASSSLTSGDLEQYF. The CDR3, as DNA: TGTGCCAGCAGCTCTTTGACTAGCGGGGATTTGGAGCAGTACTTC.